This is a list of T cell receptor beta chains from one sample in a study of cytomegalovirus exposure and HLA in healthy donors. Some clones are missing from TCRdb's copy, which holds only in-frame ones; the method was immunoSEQ multiplex PCR. The specimen's table records about 190,000 clones. Source material: PBMCs. The receptors were gathered from a man aged 25 to 45 in good health and CMV-seronegative. Both conserved end residues are part of each CDR3. Each record gives: CDR3 length, J gene, V gene, CDR3 protein.

len: 16; j_gene: TRBJ1-2; v_gene: TRBV5-1; CDR3aa: CASSLEGGPTNYGYTF
len: 16; j_gene: TRBJ2-5; v_gene: TRBV6-5; CDR3aa: CASSYGSSRNGETQYF
len: 15; j_gene: TRBJ2-5; v_gene: TRBV6-5; CDR3aa: CASSFGTSYQETQYF
len: 15; j_gene: TRBJ2-1; v_gene: TRBV30; CDR3aa: CAWSVLPAGENEQFF
len: 17; j_gene: TRBJ2-6; v_gene: TRBV9; CDR3aa: CASSGLRYTSGANVLTF
len: 13; j_gene: TRBJ1-4; v_gene: TRBV4-1; CDR3aa: CASSQALNEKLFF
len: 14; j_gene: TRBJ2-2; v_gene: TRBV9; CDR3aa: CASGGREGTGELFF
len: 13; j_gene: TRBJ2-2; v_gene: TRBV15; CDR3aa: CATSRDITGELFF
len: 11; j_gene: TRBJ1-1; v_gene: TRBV20-1; CDR3aa: CSGRGNTEAFF
len: 15; j_gene: TRBJ1-6; v_gene: TRBV27; CDR3aa: CASSPWDRVNSPLHF
len: 20; j_gene: TRBJ1-5; v_gene: TRBV12-5; CDR3aa: CASGLWWDRGLTNPNQPQHF
len: 16; j_gene: TRBJ2-3; v_gene: TRBV28; CDR3aa: CASSLPPAGQTDTQYF
len: 15; j_gene: TRBJ2-1; v_gene: TRBV2; CDR3aa: CASSDYRGPYNEQFF
len: 15; j_gene: TRBJ1-2; v_gene: TRBV4-1; CDR3aa: CASSYPGVTDYGYTF
len: 17; j_gene: TRBJ2-1; v_gene: TRBV27; CDR3aa: CASSLSSPGGPHNEQFF
len: 16; j_gene: TRBJ2-3; v_gene: TRBV7-9; CDR3aa: CASSLEGLASTDTQYF
len: 16; j_gene: TRBJ1-1; v_gene: TRBV25-1; CDR3aa: CASRPRDRERGTEAFF
len: 19; j_gene: TRBJ2-2; v_gene: TRBV10-3; CDR3aa: CAPDESRETGPPRTGELFF
len: 14; j_gene: TRBJ1-5; v_gene: TRBV29-1; CDR3aa: CSVSGGEGNQPQHF
len: 15; j_gene: TRBJ2-7; v_gene: TRBV7-9; CDR3aa: CASSLGSGVADEQYF
len: 17; j_gene: TRBJ1-2; v_gene: TRBV9; CDR3aa: CASGPGGAGFTNYGYTF
len: 16; j_gene: TRBJ1-4; v_gene: TRBV12-5; CDR3aa: CASGLAAGATNEKLFF
len: 14; j_gene: TRBJ1-4; v_gene: TRBV19; CDR3aa: CASSIGTGFGKLFF
len: 16; j_gene: TRBJ1-1; v_gene: TRBV6-6; CDR3aa: CASSLGQGAAGTEAFF